This is a list of T cell receptor beta chains from one sample in a study of beta chain features in type 1 diabetes. Profiling relied on immunoSEQ multiplex PCR, and the TCRdb table lists in-frame clones only, not all of them. The top ten hold 0.07% to 0.095% of the sample, which has hundreds of thousands of clones, 15% seen once. The sample was naive CD4+ T cells from blood. The receptors shown here come from a man younger than 35 in good health. Both conserved end residues are part of each CDR3. A D gene is named only where the DNA matches it firmly. Some rows mark clone size as missing; the rest say once, few, many or name a class of expanded clone.

D gene,V gene,clone size,J gene,CDR3 protein,CDR3 DNA
NA,TRBV15,few,TRBJ1-2,CATSRGLNYGYTF,TGTGCCACCAGCAGAGGCCTAAACTATGGCTACACCTTC
NA,TRBV7-9,many,TRBJ2-4,CASGREAKNIQYF,TGTGCCAGCGGCAGGGAAGCCAAAAACATTCAGTACTTC
NA,TRBV6-1,few,TRBJ2-7,CASSERRGDGYEQYF,TGTGCCAGCAGTGAACGGAGGGGCGACGGCTACGAGCAGTACTTC
TRBD1,TRBV23-1,NA,TRBJ2-6,CASSRGTGAGANVLTF,TGCGCCAGCAGTCGCGGGACAGGGGCTGGGGCCAACGTCCTGACTTTC
NA,TRBV18,NA,TRBJ2-7,CASSPSGGPYEQYF,TGTGCCAGCTCACCATCGGGCGGCCCCTACGAGCAGTACTTC
NA,TRBV6-4,NA,TRBJ2-3,CASSPRVRKGDTQYF,TGTGCCAGCAGTCCTCGGGTCCGAAAAGGAGATACGCAGTATTTT
TRBD1,TRBV28,NA,TRBJ1-2,CATTRDRVYGYTF,TGTGCCACCACGAGGGACAGGGTTTATGGCTACACCTTC
TRBD1,TRBV5-4,NA,TRBJ2-1,CASSLGTDVNNEQFF,TGTGCCAGCAGCTTAGGGACAGACGTGAACAATGAGCAGTTCTTC
NA,TRBV30,NA,TRBJ1-1,CAWSLPGQPNTEAFF,TGTGCCTGGAGTCTACCGGGACAACCGAACACTGAAGCTTTCTTT
NA,TRBV7-9,NA,TRBJ2-1,CASSLASEQFF,TGTGCCAGCAGCTTAGCCAGTGAGCAGTTCTTC
TRBD1,TRBV6-6,few,TRBJ1-1,CASSYGQGTTEAFF,TGTGCCAGCAGTTATGGACAGGGTACCACTGAAGCTTTCTTT
NA,TRBV19,few,TRBJ1-5,CASSISNQPQHF,TGTGCCAGTAGTATCAGTAATCAGCCCCAGCATTTT
TRBD1,TRBV4-3,NA,TRBJ1-5,CASSQERTGGGNQPQHF,TGCGCCAGCAGCCAAGAGAGGACAGGGGGCGGCAATCAGCCCCAGCATTTT
TRBD1,TRBV4-1,NA,TRBJ2-2,CASSQDKDRGQTGELFF,TGCGCCAGCAGCCAAGATAAGGACAGGGGGCAAACCGGGGAGCTGTTTTTT
TRBD1,TRBV5-1,NA,TRBJ2-2,CASSAGQGFTGELFF,TGCGCCAGCAGCGCGGGACAGGGGTTCACCGGGGAGCTGTTTTTT
NA,TRBV6-5,few,TRBJ1-1,CASRSSWQGVEAFF,TGTGCCAGCAGGTCCAGCTGGCAGGGAGTAGAAGCTTTCTTT
TRBD2,TRBV7-2,NA,TRBJ2-7,CASSLIAGGAYEQYF,TGTGCCAGCAGCTTAATAGCGGGAGGAGCCTACGAGCAGTACTTC
TRBD1,TRBV7-9,NA,TRBJ2-4,CASSFLTGVKNIQYF,TGTGCCAGCAGCTTCTTGACAGGGGTGAAAAACATTCAGTACTTC
TRBD1,TRBV19,few,TRBJ1-3,CASLTPGTGVHF,TGTGCCAGCCTAACCCCAGGGACAGGGGTCCATTTT
TRBD1,TRBV9,few,TRBJ2-7,CASSVRQGVGEQYF,TGTGCCAGCAGCGTCAGACAGGGCGTCGGGGAGCAGTACTTC
NA,TRBV4-1,few,TRBJ2-5,CASSREPGKETQYF,TGCGCCAGCAGCCGGGAGCCGGGAAAAGAGACCCAGTACTTC
TRBD1,TRBV6-6,NA,TRBJ2-5,CASGNQGASGETQYF,TGTGCCAGTGGTAATCAGGGGGCTTCAGGAGAGACCCAGTACTTC
TRBD1,TRBV12-5,few,TRBJ1-5,CASGWGQGGPQHF,TGTGCTAGTGGTTGGGGACAGGGGGGGCCCCAGCATTTT
NA,TRBV7-2,few,TRBJ1-2,CASSAAGARTNYGYTF,TGTGCCAGCAGCGCCGCCGGGGCCCGAACTAACTATGGCTACACCTTC
TRBD1,TRBV29-1,NA,TRBJ1-2,CSVLDRGTARGYTF,TGCAGCGTATTAGACAGGGGAACGGCGCGTGGCTACACCTTC
TRBD1,TRBV4-1,few,TRBJ1-4,CASSHRGGREKLFF,TGCGCCAGCAGCCATAGAGGGGGCAGGGAAAAACTGTTTTTT
NA,TRBV7-3,NA,TRBJ2-5,CASSLSATSNHPETQYF,TGTGCCAGCAGCTTAAGCGCGACTAGTAACCATCCCGAGACCCAGTACTTC
TRBD1,TRBV5-4,NA,TRBJ1-2,CASSLVGTANYGYTF,TGTGCCAGCAGCTTGGTCGGGACAGCTAACTATGGCTACACCTTC
NA,TRBV15,few,TRBJ2-3,CATSRGTTDTQYF,TGTGCCACCAGCAGAGGAACCACAGATACGCAGTATTTT
TRBD1,TRBV7-2,few,TRBJ1-4,CASSPRTGPNEKLFF,TGTGCCAGCAGCCCCAGGACAGGGCCTAATGAAAAACTGTTTTTT
NA,TRBV4-2,few,TRBJ2-1,CASSQEAGEQFF,TGTGCCAGCAGCCAAGAGGCGGGTGAGCAGTTCTTC
NA,TRBV25-1,few,TRBJ2-5,CASRRETQYF,TGTGCCAGCAGAAGGGAGACCCAGTACTTC
TRBD1,TRBV18,NA,TRBJ1-2,CASSPDRDYGYTF,TGTGCCAGCTCACCAGACAGGGACTATGGCTACACCTTC
TRBD1,TRBV10-3,few,TRBJ1-6,CAMIQGQNSPLHF,TGTGCCATGATACAGGGGCAAAATTCACCCCTCCACTTT
TRBD2,TRBV15,NA,TRBJ2-1,CATSGRLAGVNEQFF,TGTGCCACCAGCGGGAGACTAGCAGGAGTTAATGAGCAGTTCTTC
NA,TRBV21-1,NA,TRBJ1-6,CASSTQGNSPLHF,TGTGCCAGCAGCACACAGGGGAATTCACCCCTCCACTTT
NA,TRBV5-1,NA,TRBJ2-5,CASSLRGNLETQYF,TGCGCCAGCAGCTTGAGAGGGAACTTGGAGACCCAGTACTTC
TRBD1,TRBV30,NA,TRBJ1-6,CAWGQGSSYLSPLHF,TGCGCCTGGGGACAGGGGAGTTCCTACCTGTCACCCCTCCACTTT
TRBD2,TRBV7-2,few,TRBJ2-7,CASSLETSGSYEQYF,TGTGCCAGCAGCTTAGAAACTAGCGGGAGTTACGAGCAGTACTTC
NA,TRBV6-1,few,TRBJ2-1,CASSGGVGSYNEQFF,TGTGCCAGCAGTGGGGGGGTAGGCTCCTACAATGAGCAGTTCTTC
NA,TRBV13,NA,TRBJ1-6,CASSPGRWGSDYNSPLHF,TGTGCCAGCAGCCCCGGGCGCTGGGGCAGCGACTATAATTCACCCCTCCACTTT
TRBD2,TRBV5-1,few,TRBJ2-1,CASSFGTSGVEQFF,TGCGCCAGCAGCTTCGGGACTAGCGGGGTTGAGCAGTTCTTC
NA,TRBV7-3,NA,TRBJ2-2,CASPPRSRATGELFF,TGTGCCAGCCCACCCCGTTCTAGGGCCACCGGGGAGCTGTTTTTT